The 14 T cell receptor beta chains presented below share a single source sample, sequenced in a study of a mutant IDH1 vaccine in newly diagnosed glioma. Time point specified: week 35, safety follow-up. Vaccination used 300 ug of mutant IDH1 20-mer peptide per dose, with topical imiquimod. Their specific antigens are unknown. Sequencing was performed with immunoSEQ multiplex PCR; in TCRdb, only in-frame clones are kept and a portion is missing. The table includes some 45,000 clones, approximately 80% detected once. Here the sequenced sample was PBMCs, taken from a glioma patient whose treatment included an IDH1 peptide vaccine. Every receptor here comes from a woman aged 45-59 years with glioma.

The CDR3 bases are TGTGCCACCAGCAGAGATGATCAGCCCCAGCATTTT. It is translated as CATSRDDQPQHF. The gene calls are TRBV15 and TRBJ1-5, with D hard to call. This CDR3 region has 12 residues. Germline CDR1 reads LNHNV; CDR2 reads YYDKDF (reference sequence). With 0 bases removed from V and 5 bases from J, the gap between germline ends came to 2 bases.

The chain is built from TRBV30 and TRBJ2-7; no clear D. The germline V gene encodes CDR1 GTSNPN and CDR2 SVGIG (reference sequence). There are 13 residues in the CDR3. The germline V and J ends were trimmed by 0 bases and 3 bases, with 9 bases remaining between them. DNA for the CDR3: TGTGCCTGGAGTGTACAACGCCTCTACGAGCAGTACTTC. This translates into CAWSVQRLYEQYF.

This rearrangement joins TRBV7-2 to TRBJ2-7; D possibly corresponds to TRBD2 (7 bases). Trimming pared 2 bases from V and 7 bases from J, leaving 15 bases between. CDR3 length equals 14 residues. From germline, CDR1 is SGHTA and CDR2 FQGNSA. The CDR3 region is CASSLLTGGGEQYF. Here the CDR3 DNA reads TGTGCCAGCAGCTTATTGACGGGGGGCGGGGAGCAGTACTTC.

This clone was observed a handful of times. CDR3 sequence reads: CASSSWSNYGYTF. The CDR3 DNA reads as TGTGCCAGCAGTTCATGGAGCAACTATGGCTACACCTTC. V usage is TRBV28 and J usage is TRBJ1-2, with D unclear. The germline V gene has CDR1 MDHEN and CDR2 SYDVKM. The V end was cut by 4 bases, the J end by 2 bases, with 8 bases between. The CDR3 contains 13 residues.

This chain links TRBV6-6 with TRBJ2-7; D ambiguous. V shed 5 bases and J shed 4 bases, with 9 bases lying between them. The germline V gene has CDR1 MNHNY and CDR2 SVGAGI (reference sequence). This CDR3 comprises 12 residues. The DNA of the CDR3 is TGTGCCAGCAGTCACAGCATTTACGAGCAGTACTTC. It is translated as CASSHSIYEQYF.

CDR3 region: CASSTQQGSREQYF. The CDR3 DNA follows: TGTGCCAGTAGTACCCAACAGGGGTCTCGCGAGCAGTACTTC. This chain uses TRBV19 with TRBJ2-7, with 7 bases aligning to TRBD1. CDR1 is LNHDA, CDR2 SQIVND, per germline (reference sequence). The ends lost 4 bases at V and 6 bases at J; junction bases unmatched: 9. This CDR3 comprises 14 residues. The whole variable domain, filled in from reference TRBV19 and TRBJ2-7, reads DGGITQSPKYLFRKEGQNVTLSCEQNLNHDAMYWYRQDPGQGLRLIYYSQIVNDFQKGDIAEGYSVSREKKESFPLTVTSAQKNPTAFYLCASSTQQGSREQYFGPGTRLTVT.

The CDR3 sequence is CASSQDMGQPQHF. In DNA, the CDR3 is TGCGCCAGCAGCCAAGATATGGGTCAGCCCCAGCATTTT. This sequence joins TRBV4-3 and TRBJ1-5, with D unresolved. The germline V gene encodes CDR1 LGHNA and CDR2 YSLEER. Trimming took off 0 bases at V and 6 bases at J, with 6 bases between the two ends. The CDR3 covers 13 residues.

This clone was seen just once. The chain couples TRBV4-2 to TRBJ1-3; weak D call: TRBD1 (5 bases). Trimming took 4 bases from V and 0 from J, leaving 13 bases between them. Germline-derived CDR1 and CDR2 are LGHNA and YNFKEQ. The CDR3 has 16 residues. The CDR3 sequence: CASSRGDGNSGNTIYF. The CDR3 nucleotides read TGTGCCAGCAGCCGTGGGGACGGTAACTCTGGAAACACCATATATTTT.

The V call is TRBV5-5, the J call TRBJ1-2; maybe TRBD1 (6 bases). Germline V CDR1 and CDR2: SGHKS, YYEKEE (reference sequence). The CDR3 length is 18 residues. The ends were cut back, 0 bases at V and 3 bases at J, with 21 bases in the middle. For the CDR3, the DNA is TGTGCCAGCAGCTTGGCCCCCTTAGGGGGGGTAGGCGACTATGGCTACACCTTC. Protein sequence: CASSLAPLGGVGDYGYTF.

CDR3 bases: TGTGCCAGCAGTCGTCGTTTAGGAAGCTCCTACGAGCAGTACTTC. Its translation is CASSRRLGSSYEQYF. The V call is TRBV6-5, the J call TRBJ2-7; no clear D. V was trimmed by 5 bases and J by 0 bases, leaving 14 bases between them. The CDR3 extends over 15 amino acids. In germline, CDR1 is MNHEY, CDR2 SVGAGI.

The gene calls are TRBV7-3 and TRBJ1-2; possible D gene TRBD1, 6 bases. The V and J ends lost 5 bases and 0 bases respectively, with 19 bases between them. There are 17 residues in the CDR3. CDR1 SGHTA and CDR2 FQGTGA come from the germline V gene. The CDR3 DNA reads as TGTGCCAGCAGCCCTAGTCATGGACAGCAATCTAACTATGGCTACACCTTC. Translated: CASSPSHGQQSNYGYTF.

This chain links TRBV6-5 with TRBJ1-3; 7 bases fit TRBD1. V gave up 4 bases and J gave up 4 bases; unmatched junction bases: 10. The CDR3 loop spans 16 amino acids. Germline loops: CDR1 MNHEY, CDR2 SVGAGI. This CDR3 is CASSSDREVRGNTIYF. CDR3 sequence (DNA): TGTGCCAGCAGTTCCGACAGGGAAGTTAGAGGAAACACCATATATTTT.

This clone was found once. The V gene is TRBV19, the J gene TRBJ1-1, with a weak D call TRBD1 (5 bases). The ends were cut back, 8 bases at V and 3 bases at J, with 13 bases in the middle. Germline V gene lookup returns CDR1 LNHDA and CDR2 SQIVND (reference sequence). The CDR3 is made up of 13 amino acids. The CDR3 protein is CASAPGQYTEAFF. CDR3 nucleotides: TGTGCCAGTGCCCCGGGGCAGTACACTGAAGCTTTCTTT. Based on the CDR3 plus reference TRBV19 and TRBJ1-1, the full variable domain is DGGITQSPKYLFRKEGQNVTLSCEQNLNHDAMYWYRQDPGQGLRLIYYSQIVNDFQKGDIAEGYSVSREKKESFPLTVTSAQKNPTAFYLCASAPGQYTEAFFGQGTRLTVV.

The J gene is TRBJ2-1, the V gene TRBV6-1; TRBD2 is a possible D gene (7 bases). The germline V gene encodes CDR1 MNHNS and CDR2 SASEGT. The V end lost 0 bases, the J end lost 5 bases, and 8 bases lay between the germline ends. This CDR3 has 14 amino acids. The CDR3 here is CASSEAGGHNEQFF. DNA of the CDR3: TGTGCCAGCAGTGAAGCGGGGGGGCACAATGAGCAGTTCTTC.